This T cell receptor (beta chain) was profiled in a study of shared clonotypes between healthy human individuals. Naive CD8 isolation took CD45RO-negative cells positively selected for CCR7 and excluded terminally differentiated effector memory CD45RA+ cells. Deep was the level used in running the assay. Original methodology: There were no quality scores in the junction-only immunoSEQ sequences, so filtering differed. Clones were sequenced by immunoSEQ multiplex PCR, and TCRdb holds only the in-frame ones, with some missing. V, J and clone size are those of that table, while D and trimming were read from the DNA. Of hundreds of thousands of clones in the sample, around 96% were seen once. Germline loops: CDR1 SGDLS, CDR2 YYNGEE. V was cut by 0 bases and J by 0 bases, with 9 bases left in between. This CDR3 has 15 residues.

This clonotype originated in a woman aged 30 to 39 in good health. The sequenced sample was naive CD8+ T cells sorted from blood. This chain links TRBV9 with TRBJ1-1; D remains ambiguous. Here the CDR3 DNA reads TGTGCCAGCAGCGTAGGGGCTGCTGTGAACACTGAAGCTTTCTTT. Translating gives CASSVGAAVNTEAFF.